This entry concerns a single TCR beta chain. Antigen specificity is unknown. The source of the sample is a study of synovial regulatory T cells in juvenile arthritis. General study findings and limits: iaTreg TCR repertoires were largely private across patients and partially overlapped synovial Teff and blood CPL.

The assay was immunoSEQ multiplex PCR, and TCRdb's table has in-frame clones only and misses some. The listing records about 10,000 clones. Donors were approximately ten juvenile idiopathic arthritis patients with active disease. Patients had median age 11.6 years, range about 2.3-22.9. Looked up from germline, CDR1 is MDHEN and CDR2 is SYDVKM. CDR3 length equals 14 residues. DNA was not recorded. The specimen sequenced was Treg cells from blood. Documented subset: remaining (HLA-DR-negative) circulating blood Treg cells. The receptor was isolated from a donor aged 2-30 years with juvenile idiopathic arthritis. The chain joins TRBV28 to TRBJ1-6. This CDR3 is CASNLHLINSPLHF.